These T cell receptor beta chains were read from a single sample in a study of cytomegalovirus exposure and HLA in healthy donors. The protocol was immunoSEQ multiplex PCR, while the TCRdb copy is restricted to in-frame clones and leaves out a portion. The table lists roughly 100,000 clones, around 87% of them singletons. The specimen was PBMCs. The receptors here all came from a woman between 18 and 29 years old in good health and CMV-seropositive. The CDR3 runs from the conserved cysteine through the conserved F or W. D genes are given only for firm matches. Not every row has a clone size; where given, it reads once, few, many or a size class.

abundance	v_gene	d_gene	j_gene	CDR3nt	CDR3aa
.	TRBV7-6	.	TRBJ2-7	TGTGCCAGCAGCTTCTATCCTAGCCAGCCCTACGAGCAGTACTTC	CASSFYPSQPYEQYF
.	TRBV14	TRBD1	TRBJ1-1	TGTGCCAGCAGCCAAGAACAGGGGGCAGACACTGAAGCTTTCTTT	CASSQEQGADTEAFF
.	TRBV2	.	TRBJ1-2	TGTGCCAGCAGTGAAGGTGGAGGAGCCTATGGCTACACCTTC	CASSEGGGAYGYTF
.	TRBV27	TRBD2	TRBJ2-3	TGTGCCAGCAGTTCTCGGGCGGGGGTGCTTGATACGCAGTATTTT	CASSSRAGVLDTQYF
.	TRBV19	.	TRBJ1-4	TGTGCCAGTAGTATTGGGGGGACCGTCGGTGAAAAACTGTTTTTT	CASSIGGTVGEKLFF
.	TRBV12-5	TRBD1	TRBJ1-2	TGTGCTAGTGGTTACAGGGGGCGTTTTTATGGCTACACCTTC	CASGYRGRFYGYTF
.	TRBV28	.	TRBJ1-2	TGTGCCAGCAGTGGGGACTTCCGAGGGTCCTATGGCTACACCTTC	CASSGDFRGSYGYTF
.	TRBV4-1	.	TRBJ2-5	TGCGCCAGCAGCCCGTATGGCGGACAAGAGACCCAGTACTTC	CASSPYGGQETQYF
.	TRBV11-2	.	TRBJ2-3	TGTGCCAGCAGCTTAGAGAGGGTAGAATGGTATACGCAGTATTTT	CASSLERVEWYTQYF
.	TRBV27	TRBD1	TRBJ1-3	TGTGCCAGCGGCCTCTCCGGGACAGCTGGAAACACCATATATTTT	CASGLSGTAGNTIYF
.	TRBV5-1	TRBD1	TRBJ2-5	TGCGCCAGCAGCTTGGGGACAGGGCAAGGGGAGACCCAGTACTTC	CASSLGTGQGETQYF
.	TRBV5-1	.	TRBJ2-3	TGCGCCAGCAGCGGGGCCGTCACAGATACGCAGTATTTT	CASSGAVTDTQYF
.	TRBV15	TRBD1	TRBJ2-5	TGTGCCACCAGCAGAGATCGGGGACAGGTAGGAGGAAGAGAGACCCAGTACTTC	CATSRDRGQVGGRETQYF
once	TRBV2	.	TRBJ1-2	TGTGCCAGCAGTGTGGGTCAGGCGCATAACTATGGCTACACCTTC	CASSVGQAHNYGYTF
few	TRBV28	.	TRBJ2-4	TGTGCCAGCAGTCTTCCGGGACTAGCCAAAAACATTCAGTACTTC	CASSLPGLAKNIQYF
.	TRBV6-1	.	TRBJ1-6	TGTGCCAGCAGCAGGGGAGTGGCCTCTCCACCCCTCCACTTT	CASSRGVASPPLHF
.	TRBV28	.	TRBJ1-2	TGTGCCAGCAGCCTAGCGGGGGGTCAGGGGTACAGCTACACCTTC	CASSLAGGQGYSYTF